The 5 T cell receptor beta chains below all came from one sample that was sequenced in a study of T cell changes during pregnancy in multiple sclerosis. Repertoires were generated with immunoSEQ multiplex PCR, while TCRdb's copy carries only in-frame clones and drops some. The sample shows some 85,000 clones, approximately 92% of them seen only once. The sequencing used peripheral blood, collected in the second trimester of pregnancy. These receptors were taken from a female donor in good health, enrolled as a control in a pregnancy study.

The chain has TRBV29-1 and TRBJ2-1; TRBD1 matches 7 bases. V lost 4 bases, J lost 3 bases, and 12 bases stayed unmatched. The CDR3 consists of 16 residues. Per germline, CDR1 SQVTM and CDR2 ANQGSEA. The CDR3 reads CSVGFMGTEDYNEQFF. For the CDR3, the DNA is TGCAGCGTTGGTTTCATGGGGACAGAGGACTACAATGAGCAGTTCTTC.

Written as DNA, the CDR3 is TGTGCCAGCAGTGAAAAACAGGGGGACTACGAGCAGTACTTC. Encoded protein: CASSEKQGDYEQYF. V is TRBV2 and J is TRBJ2-7; 8 nucleotides line up with TRBD1. With 2 bases clipped from V and 3 bases from J, the junction kept 3 bases outside the gene matches. This CDR3 is 14 amino acids long. Looked up from germline, CDR1 is SNHLY and CDR2 is FYNNEI.

V gene TRBV5-6 combines with J gene TRBJ2-7, with TRBD1 matching 10 bases. Per germline, CDR1 SGHDT and CDR2 YYEEEE. The CDR3 contains 15 residues. V was clipped by 2 bases and J by 2 bases; unmatched bases: 4. This chain's CDR3 is CASSFGTGVPYEQYF. In DNA, the CDR3 is TGTGCCAGCAGCTTCGGGACAGGGGTCCCCTACGAGCAGTACTTC.

This rearrangement joins TRBV7-3 to TRBJ2-3, with 10 bases that match TRBD2. This CDR3 contains 15 residues. CDR1 is SGHTA, CDR2 FQGTGA, per germline. V shed 4 bases and J 2 bases; nucleotides not matched to a gene: 3. CDR3 nucleotide sequence: TGTGCCAGCAGCTCAACTAGCGGGGACACAGATACGCAGTATTTT. The encoded protein is CASSSTSGDTDTQYF.

This chain connects TRBV25-1 to TRBJ2-1, with D tentatively TRBD1 (5 bases). Germline CDR1 MGHDK, CDR2 SYGVNS. Trimming left V 2 bases short and J 4 bases short, with 12 bases between. The CDR3 is 15 residues long. CDR3 sequence: CASSEPGFPYNEQFF. The DNA for the CDR3 is TGTGCCAGCAGTGAACCAGGGTTCCCGTACAATGAGCAGTTCTTC.